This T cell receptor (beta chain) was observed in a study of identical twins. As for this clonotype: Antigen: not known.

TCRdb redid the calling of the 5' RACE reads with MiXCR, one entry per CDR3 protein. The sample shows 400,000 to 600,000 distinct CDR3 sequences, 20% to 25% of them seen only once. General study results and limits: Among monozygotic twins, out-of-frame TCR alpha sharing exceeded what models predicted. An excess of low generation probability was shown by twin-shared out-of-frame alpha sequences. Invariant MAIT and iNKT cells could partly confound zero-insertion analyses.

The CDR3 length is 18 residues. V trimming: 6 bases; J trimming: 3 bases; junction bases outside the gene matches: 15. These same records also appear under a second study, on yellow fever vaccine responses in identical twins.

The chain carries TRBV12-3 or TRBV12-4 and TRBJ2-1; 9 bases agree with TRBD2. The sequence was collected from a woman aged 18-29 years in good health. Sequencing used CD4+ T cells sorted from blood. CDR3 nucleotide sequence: TGTGCCAGCAGCCCCGGACTAGCGACGACGATTGGCTACAATGAGCAGTTCTTC. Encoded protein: CASSPGLATTIGYNEQFF.